The clone carrying this TCR beta chain was detected ten times or more. The sample belongs to a study of early T cells in non-severe SARS-CoV-2 infection. The CDR3 sequence is 15 residues long. The germline gives CDR1 SGHTA, CDR2 FQGTGA. V lost 5 bases and J lost 0, with 13 bases in between. TCRdb passed the 5' RACE reads through MiXCR, listing each CDR3 protein once. The sample contains tens of thousands of distinct CDR3 sequences, about 5.6% of which appear only once. This chain links TRBV7-3 with TRBJ1-1; TRBD1 is a possible D gene (5 bases). The clonotype was recovered from an adult who was a healthcare worker with PCR-confirmed SARS-CoV-2 infection or an uninfected control (not recorded which). The sample was whole blood. CDR3 loop: CASSQKGRLNTEAFF. CDR3 DNA sequence: TGTGCCAGCAGCCAGAAGGGACGGCTGAACACTGAAGCTTTCTTT. Complete variable domain (other parts from reference TRBV7-3 and TRBJ1-1): GAGVSQTPSNKVTEKGKYVELRCDPISGHTALYWYRQSLGQGPEFLIYFQGTGAADDSGLPNDRFFAVRPEGSVSTLKIQRTERGDSAVYLCASSQKGRLNTEAFFGQGTRLTVV.